This T cell receptor (beta chain) appears in the sequencing data of a study of blood T cell repertoires in COVID-19. Study summary: Samples representing acute and convalescent COVID-19 were sourced from the United States, Italy and Spain. PBMCs, B-cell-depleted T cells, or T cells provided the cDNA or gDNA that made up the material.

In the original processing: Reference gene primers were amplified, and this amplification served to estimate nucleated cell counts. Clones were read by immunoSEQ multiplex PCR, and TCRdb kept only the in-frame ones, dropping some. D and trimming were read from the DNA, whereas the V and J calls and clone size are those reported in that table. The data contain roughly 100,000 clones, approximately 78% of them singletons. This TCR derives from a man aged 55 to 70 with active or convalescent COVID-19. Sequencing used peripheral blood.

The CDR3 here is CASSPPQGQRGNTIYF. The CDR3 DNA reads as TGTGCCAGCTCACCACCCCAGGGCCAGCGAGGAAACACCATATATTTT. This chain joins TRBV18 and TRBJ1-3; a weak D match, TRBD1 (5 bases). V was clipped by 0 bases and J by 4 bases, with 13 bases between them. Germline V gene sequence: CDR1 KGHSH, CDR2 LQKENI. This CDR3 spans 16 amino acids. The full variable domain, with the rest looked up from reference TRBV18 and TRBJ1-3, is NAGVMQNPRHLVRRRGQEARLRCSPMKGHSHVYWYRQLPEEGLKFMVYLQKENIIDESGMPKERFSAEFPKEGPSILRIQQVVRGDSAAYFCASSPPQGQRGNTIYFGEGSWLTVV.